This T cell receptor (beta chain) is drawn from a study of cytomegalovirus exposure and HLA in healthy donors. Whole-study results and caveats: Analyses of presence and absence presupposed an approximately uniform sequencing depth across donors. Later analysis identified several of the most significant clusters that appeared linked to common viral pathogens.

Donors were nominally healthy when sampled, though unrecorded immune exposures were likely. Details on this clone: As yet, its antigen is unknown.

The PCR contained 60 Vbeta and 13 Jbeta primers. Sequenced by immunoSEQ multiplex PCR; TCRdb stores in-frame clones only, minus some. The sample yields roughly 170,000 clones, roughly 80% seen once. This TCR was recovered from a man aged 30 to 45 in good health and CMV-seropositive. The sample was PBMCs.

In DNA form, the CDR3 reads TGTGCCAGTAGTATAGGGGGGGGCTTGAGGACTGAAGCTTTCTTT. It yields the protein CASSIGGGLRTEAFF. The chain employs TRBV19 and TRBJ1-1; D may be TRBD1 (6 bases). V shed 1 base and J shed 5 bases, with 14 bases lying between them. Germline lookup yields CDR1 LNHDA and CDR2 SQIVND (reference sequence). The CDR3 totals 15 residues.